The subject of this entry is one T cell receptor (beta chain). This record comes from a study of OX40 agonist ivuxolimab in advanced cancers. About the research overall: Participants could have had prior anti-PD-1, anti-PD-L1 or anti-CTLA-4 therapy, and approximately 37% had some. Three dose-escalation patients had partial responses: one with hepatocellular carcinoma and two with cutaneous melanoma.

Sampling of blood occurred at baseline, cycle 4 day 1, and cycle 7 day 1. The V and J ends lost 6 bases and 4 bases respectively, with 12 bases between them. Germline V gives CDR1 MNHNY, CDR2 SVGAGI (reference sequence). The CDR3 sequence is 13 residues long. Produced via immunoSEQ multiplex PCR; TCRdb's table is partial and in-frame only. This sample has about 110,000 clones, with about nine tenths found just once. The chain combines TRBV6-6 with TRBJ1-1; no definite D call. This sequence was found in an adult with an advanced solid tumor such as melanoma, head and neck, liver or kidney cancer. The material sequenced was CD4+ or CD8+ T cells sorted from blood, taken in a trial of the OX40 agonist ivuxolimab. In DNA form, the CDR3 reads TGTGCCAGCAGCCGGGCCCTAGGCACTGAAGCTTTCTTT. Its translation is CASSRALGTEAFF.